One sample yielded the 9 T cell receptor beta chains listed below, sequenced in a study of CD8 T cells in Susac syndrome. Random-hexamer reverse transcription was applied to roughly 0.5 to 1 ug RNA. TCRdb analysed the immunoSEQ multiplex PCR reads with MiXCR anew, one entry per CDR3 protein. In the table there are 200,000 or so distinct CDR3 sequences, around 96% of which are singletons. The sample taken for sequencing was CD4+ T cells from PBMCs. Source of these receptors: a human donor with multiple sclerosis.

J is TRBJ1-2 and V is TRBV7-9; 9 bases agree with TRBD1. The trim removed 4 bases at V and 7 bases at J, leaving 7 bases unmatched. Germline V gives CDR1 SEHNR, CDR2 FQNEAQ (reference sequence). This CDR3 comprises 14 residues. This chain's CDR3 is CASSWGTGSLGYTF. CDR3 bases: TGTGCCAGCAGCTGGGGGACAGGGAGTCTTGGCTACACCTTC.

The rearrangement links TRBV21-1 to TRBJ2-5. TRBV21-1 is a pseudogene. The CDR3 is made up of 9 amino acids. The CDR3 sequence is CARGETQYF. The DNA for the CDR3 is TGTGCCAGGGGAGAGACCCAGTACTTC.

The chain recombines TRBV3-1 with TRBJ2-5; D unclear. V was shortened by 3 bases and J by 5 bases, with 13 bases between the two germline ends. Per the germline V gene, CDR1 is LGHDT and CDR2 is YNNKEL (reference sequence). The CDR3 sequence is 14 residues long. The CDR3: CASSHAARGETQYF. CDR3 DNA sequence: TGTGCCAGCAGCCACGCAGCCCGTGGTGAGACCCAGTACTTC.

The chain uses TRBV5-6 and TRBJ2-5; TRBD2 matches 7 bases. Germline CDR1 SGHDT, CDR2 YYEEEE. There are 13 residues in the CDR3. After removal of 4 bases from V and 4 bases from J, the junction contained 4 bases not matched to a gene. The CDR3, as DNA: TGTGCCAGCAGCCGTAGCGGGTTAGAGACCCAGTACTTC. This translates into CASSRSGLETQYF.

This chain connects TRBV7-2 to TRBJ2-1; TRBD2 is a possible D gene (6 bases). The CDR3 totals 14 residues. V lost 8 bases to trimming and J lost 0 bases, with 11 bases between them. Germline CDR1 and CDR2: SGHTA and FQGNSA. The DNA of the CDR3 is TGTGCCAGCGGCACTAGCAACTCCTACAATGAGCAGTTCTTC. It codes for CASGTSNSYNEQFF.

The chain recombines TRBV20-1 with TRBJ2-1; TRBD2 matches at 9 bases. The CDR3 is 14 residues long. Germline V gene lookup returns CDR1 DFQATT and CDR2 SNEGSKA (reference sequence). V shed 3 bases, J shed 9 bases, and the junction held 9 bases outside the gene matches. The chain's CDR3 is CSASLASGTGEQFF. The CDR3 nucleotides read TGCAGTGCTAGCTTGGCTAGCGGGACGGGTGAGCAGTTCTTC.

The rearrangement joins TRBV11-2 to TRBJ2-5, with D uncertain. Deletions cut 6 bases from V and 1 base from J, with 12 bases between. The CDR3 contains 14 residues. In germline, CDR1 is SGHAT, CDR2 FQNNGV. The CDR3 DNA sequence: TGTGCCAGCAGGGAATACGCTCTCCAAGAGACCCAGTACTTC. Encoded protein: CASREYALQETQYF. Complete variable domain (other parts from reference TRBV11-2 and TRBJ2-5): EAGVAQSPRYKIIEKRQSVAFWCNPISGHATLYWYQQILGQGPKLLIQFQNNGVVDDSQLPKDRFSAERLKGVDSTLKIQPAKLEDSAVYLCASREYALQETQYFGPGTRLLVL.

The chain carries TRBV11-2 and TRBJ2-1; no clear D gene. Germline CDR1 is SGHAT and CDR2 is FQNNGV. CDR3 size: 13 residues. With 5 bases removed from V and 8 bases from J, the gap between germline ends came to 13 bases. The CDR3 coding sequence is TGTGCCAGCAGCGTCGACGGTCGGGATGAGCAGTTCTTC. Translating it yields CASSVDGRDEQFF.

This clonotype was seen only once. The V gene is TRBV12-3 or TRBV12-4, the J gene TRBJ2-7; 10 nucleotides align to TRBD1. The length of the CDR3 is 15 residues. V was pared by 6 bases and J by 2 bases, with 7 bases of the junction left unmatched. The CDR3 DNA is TGTGCCAGCAGCCCGGGACAGGGGAGGCCCTACGAGCAGTACTTC. Its translation is CASSPGQGRPYEQYF.